Each of the 22 T cell receptor beta chains below was sequenced from the same sample in a study of blood T cell repertoires in COVID-19. Method: immunoSEQ multiplex PCR; TCRdb's copy keeps in-frame clones and lacks some. The repertoire includes approximately 130,000 clones, around 85% of them detected once, and around 4.1% sits in the top ten. Sequencing used peripheral blood. These receptors were obtained from a human donor in a cohort sampled during active COVID-19.

The chain recombines TRBV5-1 with TRBJ2-3, with 11 bases aligning to TRBD1. The CDR3 is made up of 16 amino acids. Trimming at V came to 3 bases and at J to 4 bases, leaving 7 bases not matched to a gene. Germline V gene data show CDR1 as SGHRS and CDR2 as YFSETQ. The CDR3 is CASSYGPGQGADTQYF. The CDR3 DNA is TGCGCCAGCAGCTATGGACCGGGACAGGGGGCAGATACGCAGTATTTT.

The chain combines TRBV12-5 with TRBJ2-1, with D possibly matching TRBD1 (6 bases). Per the germline V gene, CDR1 is LGHNT and CDR2 is FRNRAP. Trimming cost V 2 bases and J 9 bases, with 11 bases left between them. CDR3 length: 13 amino acids. The CDR3 sequence: CASGLLQGLEQFF. In nucleotides, the CDR3 is TGTGCTAGTGGTTTGCTACAGGGTCTTGAGCAGTTCTTC.

The genes are TRBV14 and TRBJ2-7; TRBD1 matches 8 bases. Trimming at V came to 3 bases and at J to 6 bases, leaving 7 bases not matched to a gene. The germline V gene has CDR1 SGHDN and CDR2 FVKESK. This CDR3 is 14 amino acids long. Written as DNA, the CDR3 is TGTGCCAGCAGCCACCGAGGACAGGGCAGCGAGCAGTACGTC. It is translated as CASSHRGQGSEQYV.

J is TRBJ1-2 and V is TRBV6-5; 7 nucleotides match TRBD1. In germline, CDR1 is MNHEY, CDR2 SVGAGI. There are 11 residues in the CDR3. V was pared by 7 bases and J by 8 bases, with 4 bases of the junction left unmatched. The CDR3 is CASKTGVGYTF. The CDR3 bases are TGTGCCAGCAAAACAGGGGTCGGCTACACCTTC.

J is TRBJ1-2 and V is TRBV24-1; the match to TRBD1 covers 10 bases. Germline CDR1 KGHDR, CDR2 SFDVKD. The junction had 11 bases not matched to a gene; V was cut back by 5 bases and J by 3 bases. The CDR3 is made up of 17 amino acids. The DNA of the CDR3 is TGTGCCACCAGTGCTTATGGGACAGGGGATAGGCACTATGGCTACACCTTC. It specifies CATSAYGTGDRHYGYTF.

This clone has a single count. The CDR3 spells CASSVAGENQPQHF. The CDR3 region has the DNA TGTGCCAGCAGCGTAGCGGGGGAGAATCAGCCCCAGCATTTT. The gene calls are TRBV9 and TRBJ1-5; the D gene is possibly TRBD1 (5 bases). With 0 bases removed from V and 4 bases from J, the gap between germline ends came to 8 bases. Germline CDR1 reads SGDLS; CDR2 reads YYNGEE. This CDR3 contains 14 residues.

The chain uses TRBV2 and TRBJ1-2; 10 nucleotides match TRBD1. The CDR3 spans 13 residues. Germline CDR1 and CDR2: SNHLY and FYNNEI. V gave up 4 bases and J gave up 7 bases; unmatched junction bases: 3. The CDR3, as DNA: TGTGCCAGCAGTGTTGGACAGGGGGGTGGCTACACCTTC. Translation: CASSVGQGGGYTF.

This chain joins TRBV5-1 and TRBJ2-5, with D perhaps matching TRBD1 (5 bases). Germline V lookup: CDR1 SGHRS, CDR2 YFSETQ. The CDR3 is 13 residues long. V dropped 7 bases and J dropped 5 bases, with 15 bases sitting between them. The CDR3 region is CASGQGLPETQYF. CDR3 in DNA: TGCGCCAGCGGCCAGGGCTTGCCGGAGACCCAGTACTTC.

This chain joins TRBV20-1 and TRBJ1-1; 8 bases fit TRBD1. Unmatched junction bases numbered 4, after V lost 3 bases and J lost 4 bases. CDR1 is DFQATT and CDR2 is SNEGSKA in the germline V gene (reference sequence). This CDR3 comprises 13 residues. Written as DNA, the CDR3 is TGCAGTGCTAGTCAGGGGGCGACCACTGAAGCTTTCTTT. It encodes CSASQGATTEAFF.

The chain carries TRBV7-2 and TRBJ2-2; 13 bases line up with TRBD2. Germline CDR1 SGHTA, CDR2 FQGNSA. The CDR3 is 16 amino acids. J gave up 5 bases and V 5 bases, and 5 bases lay outside the gene matches. The CDR3 DNA sequence: TGTGCCAGCAGCGGGGGACTAGCGGGGCTAACCGGGGAGCTGTTTTTT. This codes for CASSGGLAGLTGELFF.

The chain joins TRBV7-6 to TRBJ2-3; 7 bases agree with TRBD1. V shed 5 bases and J 2 bases; nucleotides not matched to a gene: 10. From germline, CDR1 is SGHVS and CDR2 FNYEAQ. The CDR3 extends over 16 amino acids. CDR3 coding DNA: TGTGCCAGCAGCGTACGCCGACAGGGAGACACAGATACGCAGTATTTT. It is translated as CASSVRRQGDTDTQYF.

The chain has TRBV29-1 and TRBJ1-2; D not resolved. The V end was cut by 7 bases, the J end by 6 bases, with 12 bases between. The CDR3 has 11 amino acids. The germline V gene encodes CDR1 SQVTM and CDR2 ANQGSEA. The CDR3 nucleotides are TGCAGCGCACAAGGAACTAATGGCTACACCTTC. It encodes CSAQGTNGYTF. The whole variable domain, remainder taken from reference TRBV29-1 and TRBJ1-2, is SAVISQKPSRDICQRGTSLTIQCQVDSQVTMMFWYRQQPGQSLTLIATANQGSEATYESGFVIDKFPISRPNLTFSTLTVSNMSPEDSSIYLCSAQGTNGYTFGSGTRLTVV.

The chain has TRBV5-1 and TRBJ2-1, with TRBD2 as a possible D gene (5 bases). V was trimmed by 0 bases and J by 0 bases, leaving 13 bases between them. The CDR3 extends over 17 amino acids. Germline-derived CDR1 and CDR2 are SGHRS and YFSETQ. CDR3 loop: CASSLAGLADSYNEQFF. In nucleotides, the CDR3 is TGCGCCAGCAGCTTGGCCGGACTGGCCGACTCCTACAATGAGCAGTTCTTC.

V gene TRBV11-2 combines with J gene TRBJ1-3; 7 bases are a match to TRBD1. V trimming: 2 bases; J trimming: 4 bases; junction bases outside the gene matches: 11. Germline V gives CDR1 SGHAT, CDR2 FQNNGV. This CDR3 is built from 17 residues. The CDR3: CASSLPRTGAFGNTIYF. In DNA, the CDR3 is TGTGCCAGCAGCTTACCCCGAACAGGGGCCTTCGGAAACACCATATATTTT.

The rearrangement joins TRBV7-2 to TRBJ2-5; 12 nucleotides agree with TRBD1. The CDR3 has 16 residues. The V gene's germline CDR1 is SGHTA and CDR2 FQGNSA. V shed 2 bases, J shed 5 bases, and the junction held 6 bases outside the gene matches. CDR3 coding DNA: TGTGCCAGCAGCTTATTAGGGACAGGGGGCAGGGAGACCCAGTACTTC. This encodes CASSLLGTGGRETQYF.

V usage is TRBV13 and J usage is TRBJ1-1, with D possibly TRBD1 on 6 matching bases. CDR1 is PRHDT and CDR2 is FYEKMQ in the germline V gene (reference sequence). Between the trimmed V and J ends, which lost 1 base and 3 bases, there was a span of 15 bases. The CDR3 runs to 16 residues. The CDR3 DNA reads as TGTGCCAGCAGCTTAGTTAACATGGGGGCTTACACTGAAGCTTTCTTT. Its protein is CASSLVNMGAYTEAFF.

The rearrangement uses TRBV6-2 or TRBV6-3 and TRBJ2-5, with TRBD2 identical over 8 bases. The CDR3 totals 14 residues. V gave up 2 bases and J gave up 5 bases; unmatched junction bases: 4. Looked up from germline, CDR1 is MNHEY and CDR2 is SVGEGT. CDR3 loop: CASSYPGGVETQYF. The CDR3 nucleotides read TGTGCCAGCAGTTACCCCGGGGGGGTGGAGACCCAGTACTTC.

V usage is TRBV27 and J usage is TRBJ2-2, with 7 bases fitting TRBD1. Per the germline V gene, CDR1 is MNHEY and CDR2 is SMNVEV (reference sequence). This CDR3 is built from 16 residues. Trimming cost V 5 bases and J 4 bases; bases outside gene matches: 10. DNA of the CDR3: TGTGCCAGCAGTCTCCCCGGGACAGCAATCACCGGGGAGCTGTTTTTT. Residues: CASSLPGTAITGELFF.

The genes are TRBV5-5 and TRBJ2-1, with 9 nucleotides matching TRBD2. Germline CDR1 and CDR2: SGHKS and YYEKEE (reference sequence). V dropped 4 bases and J dropped 5; count of bases not matched to a gene: 10. This CDR3 region has 16 residues. As DNA, the CDR3 is TGTGCCAGCAGCCCGGATGTAGCGGGGGCGGACAATGAGCAGTTCTTC. Its translation is CASSPDVAGADNEQFF.

Comment on this clone: The same CDR3 can be traced to other DNA sequences in this sample. CDR3 region: CASSLSGQGGYNEQFF. DNA of the CDR3: TGCGCCAGCAGCTTGTCGGGGCAGGGGGGCTACAATGAGCAGTTCTTC. The chain carries TRBV5-1 and TRBJ2-1; D might be TRBD1 (7 bases). The CDR3 runs 16 residues. Trimming took 1 base from V and 3 from J, leaving 14 bases between them. CDR1 and CDR2 (germline): SGHRS, YFSETQ.

This sequence joins TRBV12-3 or TRBV12-4 and TRBJ1-5; the D is unclear. The CDR3 is made up of 13 amino acids. Trimming cost V 10 bases and J 3 bases, with 13 bases left between them. CDR3 nucleotides: TGTGCCATCGCGGGCGGCTTCAATCAGCCCCAGCATTTT. Its translation is CAIAGGFNQPQHF.

V gene TRBV3-1 (or the pseudogene TRBV3-2) combines with J gene TRBJ2-1, with D possibly matching TRBD2 (5 bases). In germline, CDR1 is LGHDT, CDR2 YNNKEL (reference sequence). With 0 bases removed from V and 0 bases from J, the gap between germline ends came to 12 bases. This CDR3 comprises 17 residues. This chain's CDR3 is CASSQEQAASSYNEQFF. The CDR3 DNA reads TGTGCCAGCAGCCAAGAGCAAGCGGCAAGCTCCTACAATGAGCAGTTCTTC.